One sample yielded the 28 T cell receptor beta chains listed below, sequenced in a study of long-term antiretroviral therapy in people with HIV. Version v3.0 of the immunoSEQ assay was performed at survey level. Generated by immunoSEQ multiplex PCR, the TCRdb table keeps only in-frame clones and is missing some. Among tens of thousands of clones listed, approximately 94% were seen once. Sequences were derived from unsorted PBMCs, sampled just over 7.3 years after starting antiretroviral therapy. These receptors were collected from a man aged 45-65 years with HIV.

V usage is TRBV6-5 and J usage is TRBJ1-4; unclear D gene. The germline CDR1 and CDR2 sequences are MNHEY and SVGAGI. There are 15 residues in the CDR3. Trimming removed 10 bases from V and 2 bases from J, with 17 bases in between. The chain's CDR3 is CATMPGRLTNEKLFF. The CDR3 nucleotides read TGTGCCACAATGCCCGGGAGGTTGACTAATGAAAAACTGTTTTTT.

This chain joins TRBV7-8 and TRBJ2-1, with D hard to call. The CDR3 loop spans 13 amino acids. Germline V gives CDR1 SGHVS, CDR2 FQNEAQ. The V end was cut by 2 bases, the J end by 10 bases, with 12 bases between. In nucleotides, the CDR3 is TGTGCCAGCAGCTTATCATACGGGTTCGAGCAGTTCTTC. Translating gives CASSLSYGFEQFF.

This sequence joins TRBV4-2 and TRBJ2-1; D may be TRBD2 (5 bases). Trimming shortened V by 3 bases and J by 0 bases, and 9 bases separated the two germline ends. This CDR3 has 15 residues. The germline gives CDR1 LGHNA, CDR2 YNFKEQ. CDR3 sequence (DNA): TGTGCCAGCAGCCAGGACGGGGACTCCTACAATGAGCAGTTCTTC. This translates into CASSQDGDSYNEQFF.

The J gene is TRBJ1-5, the V gene TRBV2, with D maybe TRBD1 (5 bases). This CDR3 region has 13 residues. Looked up from germline, CDR1 is SNHLY and CDR2 is FYNNEI. V lost 0 bases, J lost 9 bases, and 9 bases lay in between. CDR3 amino acids: CASSEAAGGPQHF. For the CDR3, the DNA is TGTGCCAGCAGTGAAGCTGCGGGGGGGCCCCAGCATTTT.

The chain uses TRBV19 and TRBJ1-5; no definite D call. The CDR3 runs to 13 residues. CDR1 is LNHDA and CDR2 is SQIVND in the germline V gene (reference sequence). Deletions cut 5 bases from V and 15 bases from J, with 20 bases between. CDR3: CASSPNRALSWHF. In nucleotides, the CDR3 is TGTGCCAGTAGTCCGAATCGGGCCTTATCTTGGCATTTT.

V and J are TRBV7-8 and TRBJ2-7; TRBD1 might be the D (6 bases). Germline V gene lookup returns CDR1 SGHVS and CDR2 FQNEAQ. Trimming left V 4 bases short and J 2 bases short, with 9 bases between. The CDR3 has 13 residues. The CDR3: CASSWDMTYEQYF. The CDR3 DNA reads as TGTGCCAGCAGCTGGGACATGACCTACGAGCAGTACTTC. Full variable domain (outside the CDR3, taken from reference TRBV7-8 and TRBJ2-7): GAGVSQSPRYKVAKRGQDVALRCDPISGHVSLFWYQQALGQGPEFLTYFQNEAQLDKSGLPSDRFFAERPEGSVSTLKIQRTQQEDSAVYLCASSWDMTYEQYFGPGTRLTVT.

The CDR3 DNA reads as TGTGCCAGCAGGACAGCTTCCTACGAGCAGTACTTC. Translating it yields CASRTASYEQYF. This chain uses TRBV2 with TRBJ2-7; D may be TRBD1 (5 bases). Trimming shortened V by 6 bases and J by 1 base, and 7 bases separated the two germline ends. From germline, CDR1 is SNHLY and CDR2 FYNNEI. There are 12 residues in the CDR3.

The rearrangement links TRBV9 to TRBJ1-1; D gene unclear. V was clipped by 0 bases and J by 1 base, with 7 bases between them. Germline loops: CDR1 SGDLS, CDR2 YYNGEE. There are 14 residues in the CDR3. CDR3 loop: CASSVVTENTEAFF. DNA of the CDR3: TGTGCCAGCAGCGTAGTTACAGAGAACACTGAAGCTTTCTTT. The full variable domain, with the rest looked up from reference TRBV9 and TRBJ1-1, is DSGVTQTPKHLITATGQRVTLRCSPRSGDLSVYWYQQSLDQGLQFLIQYYNGEERAKGNILERFSAQQFPDLHSELNLSSLELGDSALYFCASSVVTENTEAFFGQGTRLTVV.

This chain uses TRBV25-1 with TRBJ2-5; D could derive from TRBD1 or TRBD2 (5 bases each). Trimming cost V 1 base and J 2 bases, with 8 bases left between them. The V gene's germline CDR1 is MGHDK and CDR2 SYGVNS. The CDR3 runs to 14 residues. DNA of the CDR3: TGTGCCAGCAGTGAATTGGGGGTACAAGAGACCCAGTACTTC. It is translated as CASSELGVQETQYF. Supplemented by reference TRBV25-1 and TRBJ2-5, the full variable domain reads EADIYQTPRYLVIGTGKKITLECSQTMGHDKMYWYQQDPGMELHLIHYSYGVNSTEKGDLSSESTVSRIRTEHFPLTLESARPSHTSQYLCASSELGVQETQYFGPGTRLLVL.

The V and J genes are TRBV30 and TRBJ1-1; D ambiguous. The CDR3 spans 13 residues. V dropped 0 bases and J dropped 1 base, with 6 bases sitting between them. Germline V lookup: CDR1 GTSNPN, CDR2 SVGIG (reference sequence). CDR3 nucleotides: TGTGCCTGGAGTGTACTGGCGAACACTGAAGCTTTCTTT. It specifies CAWSVLANTEAFF.

The chain combines TRBV19 with TRBJ2-6, with D unresolved. Germline values: CDR1 LNHDA, CDR2 SQIVND (reference sequence). The CDR3 length is 14 residues. Trimming took off 7 bases at V and 2 bases at J, with 9 bases between the two ends. Here the CDR3 reads CASTSRAGANVLTF. CDR3 nucleotides: TGTGCCAGTACCAGCCGGGCTGGGGCCAACGTCCTGACTTTC.

This rearrangement joins TRBV30 to TRBJ2-3, with 8 bases lining up with TRBD1. Unmatched junction bases numbered 4, after V lost 0 bases and J lost 5 bases. This CDR3 contains 14 residues. The germline CDR1 and CDR2 sequences are GTSNPN and SVGIG (reference sequence). DNA of the CDR3: TGTGCCTGGAGTGTACAGGGGGTCGGAGATACGCAGTATTTT. It encodes CAWSVQGVGDTQYF.

The chain is built from TRBV5-1 and TRBJ1-2; maybe TRBD1 (6 bases). CDR3 size: 17 residues. Germline lookup yields CDR1 SGHRS and CDR2 YFSETQ. Trimming removed 0 bases from V and 6 bases from J, with 21 bases in between. CDR3 sequence (DNA): TGCGCCAGCAGCTTGGTCCGTCGGGGGGCCTGGGGGGATGGCTACACCTTC. Translated: CASSLVRRGAWGDGYTF.

The rearrangement joins TRBV2 to TRBJ2-2, with a possible D match to TRBD1 (6 bases). The CDR3 length is 14 residues. Between the trimmed V and J ends, which lost 7 bases and 1 base, there was a span of 10 bases. CDR1 is SNHLY, CDR2 FYNNEI, per germline. The CDR3 protein is CASMGTRNTGELFF. The CDR3 DNA sequence: TGTGCCAGCATGGGGACACGGAACACCGGGGAGCTGTTTTTT.

This clone occurred once. V and J are TRBV28 and TRBJ2-7, with a possible D match to TRBD2 (5 bases). The ends were cut back, 5 bases at V and 0 bases at J, with 17 bases in the middle. The CDR3 has 16 residues. CDR1 and CDR2 from the germline V gene are MDHEN and SYDVKM. CDR3 DNA: TGTGCCAGCAGTCCCCCGGGGAGCCGAAGCTCCTACGAGCAGTACTTC. Translation gives CASSPPGSRSSYEQYF.

The chain has TRBV9 and TRBJ1-4; TRBD1 is a possible D gene (5 bases). CDR1 and CDR2 from the germline V gene are SGDLS and YYNGEE. V lost 4 bases and J lost 0, with 10 bases in between. There are 15 residues in the CDR3. CDR3 nucleotides: TGTGCCAGCAGCAAAGGCAGGGCAACTAATGAAAAACTGTTTTTT. Translating it yields CASSKGRATNEKLFF.

The CDR3 reads CASSQGGSGGFGAYEQYF. CDR3 bases: TGTGCCAGCAGCCAAGGTGGAAGCGGGGGGTTTGGTGCCTACGAGCAGTACTTC. This chain links TRBV4-2 with TRBJ2-7; TRBD2 matches at 9 bases. The germline gives CDR1 LGHNA, CDR2 YNFKEQ. This CDR3 spans 18 amino acids. With V trimmed by 1 base and J by 2 bases, 12 bases remained unmatched.

The rearrangement links TRBV28 to TRBJ1-4; D ambiguous. The CDR3 is 16 residues long. CDR1 MDHEN and CDR2 SYDVKM come from the germline V gene. V lost 6 bases, J lost 0 bases, and 14 bases lay in between. CDR3 in DNA: TGTGCCAGCAGCTCCCCGATGGTTGCAACTAATGAAAAACTGTTTTTT. It yields the protein CASSSPMVATNEKLFF.

The chain employs TRBV29-1 and TRBJ1-2; no firm D call. The CDR3 runs to 12 residues. Trimming took 3 bases from V and 6 from J, leaving 11 bases between them. From germline, CDR1 is SQVTM and CDR2 ANQGSEA. This chain's CDR3 is CSVELGSDGYTF. The CDR3 nucleotides are TGCAGCGTTGAGTTGGGTAGTGATGGCTACACCTTC.

This chain joins TRBV27 and TRBJ1-5, with TRBD1 identical over 9 bases. Germline trimming cut 3 bases from V and 7 bases from J; bases unmatched to any gene: 4. The CDR3 is made up of 14 amino acids. Per the germline V gene, CDR1 is MNHEY and CDR2 is SMNVEV (reference sequence). CDR3 protein: CASSFGQGRQPQHF. The CDR3 DNA reads as TGTGCCAGCAGTTTCGGACAGGGGAGGCAGCCCCAGCATTTT.

The count of this clone is one. The rearrangement joins TRBV9 to TRBJ1-6; D gene uncertain. V was cut by 6 bases and J by 9 bases, with 19 bases left in between. The CDR3 sequence is 15 residues long. The germline gives CDR1 SGDLS, CDR2 YYNGEE. The CDR3 loop is CASTEEDGRGSPLHF. The CDR3, as DNA: TGTGCCAGCACCGAGGAGGACGGTCGTGGTTCACCCCTCCACTTT.

The rearrangement links TRBV30 to TRBJ1-1; possibly TRBD1 for D (6 bases). The CDR3 loop spans 16 amino acids. The V gene's germline CDR1 is GTSNPN and CDR2 SVGIG (reference sequence). Trimming shortened V by 2 bases and J by 3 bases, and 19 bases separated the two germline ends. The CDR3 protein is CAWSPTGRGQYTEAFF. The CDR3 bases are TGTGCCTGGAGTCCAACGGGACGGGGGCAGTACACTGAAGCTTTCTTT.

This clone was seen a single time. The chain uses TRBV19 and TRBJ1-6, with TRBD1 identical over 10 bases. CDR1 and CDR2 from the germline V gene are LNHDA and SQIVND (reference sequence). V shed 1 base and J 10 bases; nucleotides not matched to a gene: 10. The CDR3 is 17 amino acids. CDR3 nucleotide sequence: TGTGCCAGTAGTATAGCAGGCTTGACAGGGGGCGAATCACCCCTCCACTTT. It codes for CASSIAGLTGGESPLHF.

The CDR3 DNA reads TGTGCCATCAGTGACGCTGGCAATGAGCAGTTCTTC. Amino acids: CAISDAGNEQFF. The chain joins TRBV10-3 to TRBJ2-1; D call uncertain. CDR1 and CDR2 (germline): ENHRY, SYGVKD. This CDR3 contains 12 residues. The V gene lost 3 bases and the J gene lost 6 bases, with 6 bases spanning the gap.

J is TRBJ2-5 and V is TRBV4-2, with 8 bases matching TRBD1. CDR1 LGHNA and CDR2 YNFKEQ come from the germline V gene. The ends lost 0 bases at V and 1 base at J; junction bases unmatched: 4. The CDR3 has 16 amino acids. This chain's CDR3 is CASSQDATGGQETQYF. In nucleotides, the CDR3 is TGTGCCAGCAGCCAAGACGCTACAGGGGGCCAAGAGACCCAGTACTTC.

This sequence joins TRBV19 and TRBJ1-5, with D possibly TRBD1 on 6 matching bases. Trimming shortened V by 7 bases and J by 5 bases, and 18 bases separated the two germline ends. The CDR3 covers 15 residues. CDR1 LNHDA and CDR2 SQIVND come from the germline V gene (reference sequence). The CDR3 sequence is CASMIQGSADQPQHF. The CDR3 DNA is TGTGCCAGTATGATTCAGGGGAGTGCGGATCAGCCCCAGCATTTT.

The chain is built from TRBV19 and TRBJ1-6; D gene uncertain. The CDR3 covers 17 residues. Germline V gene data show CDR1 as LNHDA and CDR2 as SQIVND (reference sequence). Trimming shortened V by 0 bases and J by 1 base, and 10 bases separated the two germline ends. CDR3 sequence reads: CASSIDASASYNSPLHF. The CDR3 DNA is TGTGCCAGTAGTATAGATGCTTCGGCGTCCTATAATTCACCCCTCCACTTT.

The V and J genes are TRBV9 and TRBJ1-5; D is ambiguous. The CDR3 runs to 14 residues. V shed 3 bases and J shed 3 bases, with 10 bases lying between them. Germline V CDR1 and CDR2: SGDLS, YYNGEE. CDR3 loop: CASSASGANQPQHF. DNA of the CDR3: TGTGCCAGCAGCGCCTCAGGAGCCAATCAGCCCCAGCATTTT.